The sequence of this TCR beta chain was determined in a study of cytomegalovirus exposure and HLA in healthy donors (dated by TCRdb to about 2017). Describing the broader study: According to an earlier analysis of 450 to 650 of the donors, about 179 million T cells yielded roughly 110 million unique TCR beta sequences and less than 300 Gb of sequence data. An early release that covered roughly 600 HLA-typed donors contained approximately 300 gigabases of sequencing data and 85 million to 100 million unique TCR sequences. Of the roughly 410 genotyped donors, roughly 76% were placed in the genetic ancestry cluster associated with self-reported Caucasian donors. The aim of the study was to test whether cataloging public T cell receptors could identify signatures of past pathogen exposure. The study profiled the T cell repertoires of about 640 subjects by immunosequencing and related them to cytomegalovirus serostatus. In addition to the first cohort of 666 subjects, a separate validation cohort of 130 or so different subjects was used. To predict cytomegalovirus infection status, the study combined high-throughput TCR immunosequencing, statistical association of individual TCRs with disease status, and machine learning. In a later analysis, previously published TCR beta repertoires from hundreds of donors were re-analyzed and high-resolution HLA genotyping was added so that TCR occurrence patterns could be studied. Rather than using new phenotypic data, the later analysis identified candidate immune exposures from TCR beta sequences and from how often those sequences occurred across donors. In an earlier analysis of a few hundred of the donors, high-throughput TCR beta sequencing was used to judge whether each TCR beta V gene segment behaved as functional or pseudogenic. Donor age, sex, ethnicity and CMV serostatus were collected together with the repertoire data. A later genetic analysis took genome-wide SNP genotypes for about three fifths of the roughly 670 donors and used that subset as a discovery cohort. All discovery cohort repertoires had been generated using a single sequencing platform. HLA typing covered class I and class II loci at four-digit resolution. Typing coverage differed by locus: A, B, C, DRB1 and DQB1 were typed in about 620-640 donors, DQA1 in roughly 510, DPA1 in 600 to 610, and DPB1 in 450 to 490. A few DR-DQ haplotypes were treated as single units for association and clustering because of strong linkage in the cohort. On average, over 200,000 unique TCR beta nucleotide sequences were sequenced per donor among about 400 genotyped donors of the cohort, with roughly 19% of those sequences being non-productive. Paper-wide results and their limitations: Compared with the approximately 710-donor mean, donors in an Asian-associated ancestry cluster had fewer N-insertions in productive TCRs, according to a later genetic analysis. A cluster of highly shared sequence variants was judged likely to represent a technical artifact of the sequencing pipeline. Assigning TCR associations to individual alleles was difficult when HLA alleles, especially DR and DQ, strongly co-occurred. Linkage disequilibrium might explain the correlated functional status among segregating V segments, but an unknown experimental factor could not be ruled out. In a later analysis, several top co-occurrence clusters were reported to appear linked to parvovirus B19, influenza, CMV and Epstein-Barr virus. In a later analysis, HLA-associated TCR beta chains were found to be more clonally expanded and to have lower generation probabilities than equally common non-associated chains. An association between a missense DCLRE1C variant and V-gene and J-gene trimming of TCR beta chains was found in a later genetic analysis and replicated in an independent cohort. In a later analysis, most CMV-associated TCR beta chains were found to appear HLA-restricted, with HLA associations seemingly driven largely by CMV exposure. The earlier analysis of approximately 540 of the donors excluded 15 to 20 rarely observed V segments, including chromosome 9 orphons, because counts were too low. Some IMGT-functional V segments, including TRBV6-2 and TRBV6-3, could not be told apart with the 87-base-pair reads, so those segments were excluded. An earlier analysis of approximately 540 of the donors showed that most TCR beta V segments appeared in productive rearrangements either about 90% or about 30% of the time, which broadly matched IMGT annotations. Most TCR sequences were seen in very few donors, while some public TCRs were found in many individuals. In a later analysis, the rate of TCR association differed among HLA loci, with DRB1 alleles having the most associated TCRs and HLA-C alleles having the fewest. In vitro tests confirmed that a few of the cytomegalovirus-associated TCR beta chains recognize cytomegalovirus antigens. The authors suggested that the approach could potentially be extended to other disease states and immunological phenotypes. At a false discovery rate of 0.05, a later analysis linked around 15,000 TCR beta sequences to specific HLA alleles. The cohort was sequenced for TCR beta chains only, and without alpha or paired-chain data the features that could be detected were limited. HLA typing was unavailable for some donors at each locus, so association tests used only the typed subset. Cytomegalovirus status was reported to be diagnosed by the classifier with high specificity and sensitivity in both the original and validation cohorts. A further reported finding was that TCR beta sequences accurately predicted the HLA-A and HLA-B alleles for most subjects in the first cohort. The only immune exposure information available for the cohort was CMV serostatus. The presence/absence analyses assumed that sequencing depth was roughly uniform across donors, and that assumption may not be true. The study listed 170 or so TCR beta chains as associated with cytomegalovirus.

Libraries were built with the immunoSEQ multiplex PCR assay. The multiplex PCR relied on a mix of 60 forward primers for TCR Vbeta segments and 13 reverse primers for TCR Jbeta segments. The CDR3 region of rearranged TCR beta genes was amplified from genomic DNA with a multiplex PCR assay. The Illumina HiSeq System was used to sequence the amplified TCR beta libraries as 87-base-pair reads. Concerning the study's data processing: In a later analysis, around 80 million unique TCR beta chains were counted across the roughly 670 repertoires, and approximately 11 million of these chains were shared by at least two donors. To remove PCR and sequencing errors, raw reads were error-corrected and collapsed into unique sequences using a nearest-neighbor algorithm that merged closely related sequences. CDR3 sequences were aligned to IMGT reference sequences to assign V, D and J gene segments. For a sequence to be retained, a match of at least six nucleotides to both a V gene segment and a J gene segment was required. A rearrangement was called productive if the CDR3 had no stop codons and remained in frame with V and J, and every other rearrangement was called non-productive. CDR3 was defined according to IMGT convention as the region running from the second conserved V-encoded cysteine to the conserved J-encoded phenylalanine. In an earlier analysis of around 640 of the donors, sequences lacking an unambiguous match to a single V gene segment were excluded. In an earlier analysis of some 590 of the donors, V segments were called functional above 56.7% productive rearrangements and were called segregating when the between-donor standard deviation exceeded 5%. A statistical classification framework was developed to diagnose cytomegalovirus status using the catalog of TCR beta chain sequences. V and J gene assignment, in a later analysis, came from comparing TCR nucleotide sequences with IMGT/GENE-DB human TR gene sequences. A later analysis assigned CDR3 sequences and most-parsimonious VDJ recombination scenarios with the TCRdist pipeline. In a later analysis, every TCR beta chain was defined by the combination of its CDR3 amino acid sequence and its V-gene family, and reads without a unique V-gene family were dropped. As a way to deal with suspected cross-contamination and a sequencing artifact, a later analysis dropped 592 nucleotide sequences that were highly shared and had low generation probability. In a later analysis, a clonal expansion index for each public chain was calculated from normalized within-repertoire ranks of inferred template counts. Generation probabilities in a later analysis came from a VDJ recombination model fitted to out-of-frame rearrangements, and those results were checked against IGoR. A later analysis scored TCR-TCR, TCR-HLA and TCR-CMV co-occurrence with hypergeometric tests, applying a repertoire-size bias correction to TCR pairs. To estimate false discovery rates, a later analysis permuted the HLA or CMV assignments 20 times. In a later analysis, co-occurring TCRs were grouped using DBSCAN, and TCRdist sequence similarity was added for clustering within HLA-allele-positive subsets. For co-occurrence clustering, repertoires with fewer than 30,000 or more than 120,000 public chains were excluded, along with several repertoires with anomalous nucleotide sharing. Not all clones reach the TCRdb copy of this immuneACCESS table, which keeps in-frame sequences only. Checked studies attribute under half of the gap to unresolved V genes and leave the rest unexplained. Clone size and the V and J calls come from that table; the DNA yielded D and trimming. Recorded for this sample are around 190,000 clones; 60% to 85% of them occurred a single time. The ten largest clones add up to 1.1% of the sample.

The CDR3, cysteine through phenylalanine, is 13 amino acids long. Only the CDR3 DNA stays, 39 bases, in frame from base 1. Ends trimmed: V by 9 bases, J by 4 bases; bases unmatched to a gene: 4. CDR1 and CDR2 are read off the germline V gene as SGHTA and FQGNSA. With respect to this clone: Its antigen is currently not known. Base qualities are missing; no much larger clone stands one base away.

The cohort consisted of 650 to 850 healthy bone marrow donors. At the time of sampling, all cohort members were nominally healthy, though unrecorded immune exposures were likely present. The donor tested CMV seronegative and was one of the 352 seronegative cohort members. Every donor gave a peripheral blood sample, and the peripheral blood mononuclear cells from that sample were used for TCR beta sequencing. Genomic DNA was extracted from the blood cell samples with the Qiagen DNeasy Blood Extraction Kit. The TCR was taken from a woman aged 40 to 50 in good health and CMV-seronegative. Recombination joined TRBV7-2 with TRBJ2-5; TRBD2 lines up with 11 middle nucleotides. The sequenced sample was PBMCs. The CDR3 is CARTLAGAETQYF. Here is the DNA: TGTGCCAGGACACTAGCGGGAGCAGAGACCCAGTACTTC.